This T cell receptor (beta chain) derives from a study of T cell changes during pregnancy in multiple sclerosis. The assay was immunoSEQ multiplex PCR, and TCRdb's table has in-frame clones only and misses some. The sample records approximately 37,000 clones, 92% being singletons. The CDR3 is 17 amino acids. The J segment lost 2 bases and the V segment lost 6 bases, leaving 14 bases of the junction unmatched. From germline, CDR1 is MGHDK and CDR2 SYGVNS. Specimen: CD4+ T cells from peripheral blood mononuclear cells, collected before pregnancy. The chain employs TRBV25-1 and TRBJ1-1; 8 bases match TRBD1. The TCR originated in a female donor with multiple sclerosis, enrolled in a pregnancy study. DNA for the CDR3: TGTGCCAGCAGCCCCAGGGGGCGACTCGGATTAAACACTGAAGCTTTCTTT. Residues: CASSPRGRLGLNTEAFF.